These 13 T cell receptor beta chains were all obtained from the same sample, sequenced in a study of T cell responses to AZD1222 COVID-19 vaccine. Using immunoSEQ multiplex PCR, the repertoire was profiled, and TCRdb retains in-frame clones only, with some absent. The sample shows roughly 110,000 clones, 90% of them seen only once. The material sequenced was peripheral blood, taken 28 days after the second AZD1222 dose. These receptors were obtained from an adult who received the AZD1222 COVID-19 vaccine.

Details on this clone: The DNA is left out, because the CDR3 cannot be placed on it with certainty; the CDR3 is given as TCRdb lists it. This chain joins TRBV7-2 and TRBJ2-7; TRBD1, as called in the table, went unchecked against the DNA. The CDR3 has 16 residues if both end residues are counted. CDR1 and CDR2 (germline): SGHTA, FQGNSA. The CDR3 loop is CASSFRGRDSSYEQYF.

The chain employs TRBV19 and TRBJ1-3; D is unresolved. This CDR3 is built from 16 residues. Trimming took 4 bases from V and 3 from J, leaving 16 bases between them. The germline gives CDR1 LNHDA, CDR2 SQIVND (reference sequence). DNA for the CDR3: TGTGCCAGTAGTACAGATATCGGAATTTATGGAAACACCATATATTTT. Encoded protein: CASSTDIGIYGNTIYF.

The chain employs TRBV27 and TRBJ2-7, with 9 bases identical to TRBD2. From germline, CDR1 is MNHEY and CDR2 SMNVEV (reference sequence). CDR3 length: 12 amino acids. The V gene end was trimmed by 10 bases and the J gene end by 5 bases; junction bases not matched to a gene: 6. CDR3 in DNA: TGTGCCACCCGTGCGGGGGGGAACGAGCAGTACTTC. Amino acid sequence: CATRAGGNEQYF.

The V and J genes are TRBV7-3 and TRBJ2-6; D not resolved. Trimming shortened V by 2 bases and J by 3 bases, and 11 bases separated the two germline ends. The CDR3 totals 16 residues. Germline V gene lookup returns CDR1 SGHTA and CDR2 FQGTGA. The CDR3: CASSLSRVDGANVLTF. The CDR3 DNA follows: TGTGCCAGCAGCTTATCAAGGGTTGATGGGGCCAACGTCCTGACTTTC. The full variable domain, with the rest looked up from reference TRBV7-3 and TRBJ2-6, is GAGVSQTPSNKVTEKGKYVELRCDPISGHTALYWYRQSLGQGPEFLIYFQGTGAADDSGLPNDRFFAVRPEGSVSTLKIQRTERGDSAVYLCASSLSRVDGANVLTFGAGSRLTVL.

This clone was found once. The chain has TRBV19 and TRBJ1-2; tentative D call: TRBD1 (6 bases). The V end was cut by 9 bases, the J end by 5 bases, with 19 bases between. The CDR3 runs to 14 residues. Germline V lookup: CDR1 LNHDA, CDR2 SQIVND (reference sequence). CDR3 nucleotides: TGTGCCAGCCTCCGACAGGCCGTCGGATATGGCTACACCTTC. Protein product: CASLRQAVGYGYTF.

V gene TRBV11-2 combines with J gene TRBJ1-5; the match to TRBD1 covers 11 bases. The germline CDR1 and CDR2 sequences are SGHAT and FQNNGV. Trimming at V came to 5 bases and at J to 6 bases, leaving 3 bases not matched to a gene. CDR3 length: 14 amino acids. The CDR3 coding sequence is TGTGCCAGCAGCCGCGGGACAGGGGGTCAGCCCCAGCATTTT. Its translation is CASSRGTGGQPQHF.

The CDR3 here is CASSLVRTANNEQFF. The CDR3 DNA is TGTGCCAGCAGCTTAGTCCGGACAGCCAACAATGAGCAGTTCTTC. The chain combines TRBV7-2 with TRBJ2-1; tentatively, D is TRBD1 (6 bases). The germline V gene encodes CDR1 SGHTA and CDR2 FQGNSA. V was trimmed by 1 base and J by 5 bases, leaving 12 bases between them. The CDR3 has 15 amino acids.

The chain couples TRBV24-1 to TRBJ1-2; D perhaps matches TRBD1 (6 bases). This CDR3 contains 15 residues. V was shortened by 7 bases and J by 2 bases, with 16 bases between the two germline ends. Germline V lookup: CDR1 KGHDR, CDR2 SFDVKD. CDR3 nucleotides: TGTGCCACCAGCGACCCGGGGGGCCGCAACTATGGCTACACCTTC. Translated: CATSDPGGRNYGYTF.

This clone was found once. V gene TRBV9 combines with J gene TRBJ2-4, with 9 bases that match TRBD1. There are 14 residues in the CDR3. Per germline, CDR1 SGDLS and CDR2 YYNGEE. J gave up 8 bases and V 2 bases, and 5 bases lay outside the gene matches. CDR3: CASSVGQGGYIQYF. CDR3 nucleotides: TGTGCCAGCAGCGTGGGACAGGGTGGGTACATTCAGTACTTC. Supplemented by reference TRBV9 and TRBJ2-4, the full variable domain reads DSGVTQTPKHLITATGQRVTLRCSPRSGDLSVYWYQQSLDQGLQFLIQYYNGEERAKGNILERFSAQQFPDLHSELNLSSLELGDSALYFCASSVGQGGYIQYFGAGTRLSVL.

This chain joins TRBV18 and TRBJ1-3; no clear D. Germline V CDR1 and CDR2: KGHSH, LQKENI. The CDR3 is made up of 14 amino acids. V was clipped by 3 bases and J by 4 bases, with 10 bases between them. CDR3 amino acids: CASSPEDPGNTIYF. CDR3 DNA sequence: TGTGCCAGCTCACCCGAGGATCCCGGAAACACCATATATTTT.

This clone was detected a few times. The V call is TRBV11-2, the J call TRBJ1-1, with D unresolved. The length of the CDR3 is 15 residues. V lost 1 base to trimming and J lost 0 bases, with 9 bases between them. CDR1 SGHAT and CDR2 FQNNGV come from the germline V gene. CDR3 DNA: TGTGCCAGCAGCTTAGGGGCTAGGGTGAACACTGAAGCTTTCTTT. Translated, it gives CASSLGARVNTEAFF.

The chain has TRBV2 and TRBJ1-1; D remains ambiguous. V was pared by 4 bases and J by 3 bases, with 15 bases between. This CDR3 has 15 residues. Germline V gene lookup returns CDR1 SNHLY and CDR2 FYNNEI. CDR3 loop: CASSVSGEGYTEAFF. CDR3 in DNA: TGTGCCAGCAGTGTCTCCGGGGAGGGATACACTGAAGCTTTCTTT. Looking up the rest from reference TRBV2 and TRBJ1-1 gives the full variable domain: EPEVTQTPSHQVTQMGQEVILRCVPISNHLYFYWYRQILGQKVEFLVSFYNNEISEKSEIFDDQFSVERPDGSNFTLKIRSTKLEDSAMYFCASSVSGEGYTEAFFGQGTRLTVV.

The chain links TRBV7-9 to TRBJ1-3; maybe TRBD1 (6 bases). Germline V gene sequence: CDR1 SEHNR, CDR2 FQNEAQ (reference sequence). Trimming removed 9 bases from V and 0 bases from J, with 27 bases in between. This CDR3 has 19 amino acids. CDR3 sequence: CASSSPQRGPNRSGNTIYF. The CDR3 region has the DNA TGTGCCAGTTCCTCCCCCCAGCGGGGGCCTAACCGCTCTGGAAACACCATATATTTT.